This T cell receptor (beta chain) was identified during a study of blood T cells in healthy people across ages. This clonotype was found a few times. Its antigen is undetermined. Using a J-beta primer mix together with a sample-barcoded 5' primer, a second PCR was run for 7 to 11 cycles. Using its own MiXCR run on the 5' RACE reads, TCRdb lists one record per CDR3 protein. The sample lists 1.5 million or so distinct CDR3 sequences; about 42% were seen once. This CDR3 has 14 residues. Trimming pared 6 bases from V and 1 base from J, leaving 13 bases between. In germline, CDR1 is SNHLY, CDR2 FYNNEI. Study findings and constraints: Estimated diversity, derived from one million T cells, was regarded as an underestimate. TCR beta diversity, measured per million T cells, fell in a roughly linear way with age. Using unsorted PBMCs precluded a conclusive naive versus antigen-experienced comparison.

What was sequenced was blood. This sequence joins TRBV2 and TRBJ2-7; TRBD1 might be the D (6 bases). The clonotype comes from a woman aged 18-29 years in good health. The CDR3 sequence: CASRSDRMSYEQYF. The CDR3 bases are TGTGCCAGCAGATCCGACAGGATGTCCTACGAGCAGTACTTC.